The sequence of this TCR beta chain was determined in a study of T cell responses to AZD1222 COVID-19 vaccine. The study's findings and limits: In the spike-specific TCR repertoire, nearly half reportedly target unmutated variant regions. Donors were mostly white British, more females; clonal diversity possibly underestimated. Distributed over spike, vaccine-associated CD4 TCRs predominated at 160-218 and 743-854.

Concerning this clone itself: What it binds is unknown. Other DNA sequences in the same sample also yield this CDR3.

The table came from immunoSEQ multiplex PCR; TCRdb's copy has only in-frame clones and leaves some out. The sample has 200,000 or so clones; about 92% are singletons. Germline assignment: CDR1 SGHDN and CDR2 FVKESK. V was pared by 1 base and J by 0 bases, with 6 bases between. This CDR3 is 14 amino acids long. The input for sequencing was peripheral blood, taken on day 0 of MenACWY control vaccination. This rearrangement joins TRBV14 to TRBJ1-1; D uncertain. The sequence was collected from an adult in good health. CDR3 in DNA: TGTGCCAGCAGCCAAGCAGGCATGAACACTGAAGCTTTCTTT. Residues: CASSQAGMNTEAFF.